The 29 T cell receptor beta chains in this list originate from one sample, sequenced in a study of T cell responses to AZD1222 COVID-19 vaccine. Profiling relied on immunoSEQ multiplex PCR, and the TCRdb table lists in-frame clones only, not all of them. The sample includes over 150,000 clones, roughly 90% seen only once; the top ten take about 4.5%. The material sequenced was peripheral blood, taken 28 days after the second AZD1222 dose. The origin of the receptors is an adult who received the AZD1222 COVID-19 vaccine.

The gene calls are TRBV18 and TRBJ1-2, with D possibly matching TRBD1 (6 bases). The CDR3 totals 12 residues. The V and J ends lost 3 bases and 11 bases respectively, with 13 bases between them. CDR1 is KGHSH and CDR2 is LQKENI in the germline V gene. For the CDR3, the DNA is TGTGCCAGCTCACCCCCTGGCCAGGGGTACACCTTC. The encoded protein is CASSPPGQGYTF. The whole variable domain, filled in from reference TRBV18 and TRBJ1-2, reads NAGVMQNPRHLVRRRGQEARLRCSPMKGHSHVYWYRQLPEEGLKFMVYLQKENIIDESGMPKERFSAEFPKEGPSILRIQQVVRGDSAAYFCASSPPGQGYTFGSGTRLTVV.

The chain uses TRBV5-1 and TRBJ1-1; D is unclear. The germline CDR1 and CDR2 sequences are SGHRS and YFSETQ. With 4 bases removed from V and 1 base from J, the gap between germline ends came to 11 bases. The CDR3 spans 14 residues. CDR3 bases: TGCGCCAGCAGCGCGGATTCAGGGAACACTGAAGCTTTCTTT. This encodes CASSADSGNTEAFF.

The genes are TRBV12-5 and TRBJ2-7; possibly TRBD1 or TRBD2 for D (5 bases each). CDR1 and CDR2 from the germline V gene are LGHNT and FRNRAP. CDR3 length: 14 amino acids. Deletions cut 5 bases from V and 7 bases from J, with 18 bases between. CDR3 coding DNA: TGTGCTAGTGGTCAAGGGACCGGCATTGGTGAGCAGTACTTC. Amino acids: CASGQGTGIGEQYF.

The rearrangement links TRBV5-4 to TRBJ2-5, with 9 nucleotides matching TRBD2. V shed 4 bases and J 3 bases; nucleotides not matched to a gene: 7. This CDR3 is built from 15 residues. Germline lookup yields CDR1 SGHNT and CDR2 YYREEE (reference sequence). Here the CDR3 reads CASSSSSGGKETQYF. The CDR3 DNA is TGTGCCAGCAGCAGTAGTAGCGGGGGCAAAGAGACCCAGTACTTC.

The V gene is TRBV9, the J gene TRBJ2-2; no firm D call. The CDR3 extends over 17 amino acids. The germline V and J ends were trimmed by 3 bases and 7 bases, with 22 bases remaining between them. CDR1 is SGDLS and CDR2 is YYNGEE in the germline V gene. Written as DNA, the CDR3 is TGTGCCAGCAGCGCTAGTCGTTCAGAAGGTGGTCACGGGGAGCTGTTTTTT. Translating it yields CASSASRSEGGHGELFF.

The V and J genes are TRBV6-5 and TRBJ2-5; D gene unclear. Germline CDR1 MNHEY, CDR2 SVGAGI. CDR3 length equals 13 residues. The V and J ends lost 7 bases and 0 bases respectively, with 9 bases between them. The CDR3 reads CASIRSNQETQYF. CDR3 nucleotide sequence: TGTGCCAGCATCCGGTCCAACCAAGAGACCCAGTACTTC.

V usage is TRBV9 and J usage is TRBJ2-6; D is uncertain. The CDR3 has 15 amino acids. The germline gives CDR1 SGDLS, CDR2 YYNGEE. Between the trimmed V and J ends, which lost 5 bases and 0 bases, there was a span of 9 bases. The CDR3 here is CASSATNSGANVLTF. In DNA form, the CDR3 reads TGTGCCAGCAGTGCCACGAACTCTGGGGCCAACGTCCTGACTTTC.

The V and J genes are TRBV2 and TRBJ2-3, with unresolved D. Per germline, CDR1 SNHLY and CDR2 FYNNEI. V lost 8 bases and J 3 bases, leaving 3 bases between the germline ends. The CDR3 runs 10 residues. The CDR3 is CASGTDTQYF. As DNA, the CDR3 is TGTGCCAGCGGGACAGATACGCAGTATTTT.

The genes are TRBV30 and TRBJ1-2; no reliable D call. V was pared by 0 bases and J by 5 bases, with 10 bases between. Germline CDR1 and CDR2: GTSNPN and SVGIG (reference sequence). CDR3 length: 13 residues. CDR3 in DNA: TGTGCCTGGAGTGTCCTCGCGCGATATGGCTACACCTTC. Protein product: CAWSVLARYGYTF. Full variable domain (missing parts from reference TRBV30 and TRBJ1-2): SQTIHQWPATLVQPVGSPLSLECTVEGTSNPNLYWYRQAAGRGLQLLFYSVGIGQISSEVPQNLSASRPQDRQFILSSKKLLLSDSGFYLCAWSVLARYGYTFGSGTRLTVV.

This chain connects TRBV14 to TRBJ1-1, with a possible D match to TRBD1 (5 bases). V dropped 1 base and J dropped 0 bases, with 9 bases sitting between them. Germline values: CDR1 SGHDN, CDR2 FVKESK. The CDR3 loop spans 15 amino acids. The CDR3 nucleotides read TGTGCCAGCAGCCAAGTCGGACACTTGAACACTGAAGCTTTCTTT. Translated: CASSQVGHLNTEAFF.

The table lists this clone with a count of one. CDR3 bases: TGTGCCAGCAGCTCCTTTGGGGGGGAGCTGTTTTTT. Protein product: CASSSFGGELFF. This chain uses TRBV7-3 with TRBJ2-2; D gene uncertain. Germline-derived CDR1 and CDR2 are SGHTA and FQGTGA. The CDR3 length is 12 residues. V was trimmed by 4 bases and J by 8 bases, leaving 8 bases between them.

The V gene is TRBV24-1, the J gene TRBJ2-3; possibly TRBD1 for D (5 bases). The germline CDR1 and CDR2 sequences are KGHDR and SFDVKD. Deletions cut 2 bases from V and 8 bases from J, with 22 bases between. This CDR3 spans 17 amino acids. Written as DNA, the CDR3 is TGTGCCACCAGTGATTCAGACAGCTACGCAGGTTGGGGTACGCAGTATTTT. Translating gives CATSDSDSYAGWGTQYF.

This chain links TRBV7-2 with TRBJ1-4; unclear D gene. V was cut by 1 base and J by 0 bases, with 6 bases left in between. CDR1 SGHTA and CDR2 FQGNSA come from the germline V gene. The CDR3 is 15 amino acids. CDR3: CASSLVVATNEKLFF. The CDR3 region has the DNA TGTGCCAGCAGCTTAGTTGTAGCAACTAATGAAAAACTGTTTTTT. Supplemented by reference TRBV7-2 and TRBJ1-4, the full variable domain reads GAGVSQSPSNKVTEKGKDVELRCDPISGHTALYWYRQSLGQGLEFLIYFQGNSAPDKSGLPSDRFSAERTGGSVSTLTIQRTQQEDSAVYLCASSLVVATNEKLFFGSGTQLSVL.

This chain connects TRBV9 to TRBJ1-2; D remains unclear. The CDR3 is 15 amino acids. The germline V gene has CDR1 SGDLS and CDR2 YYNGEE. With 4 bases removed from V and 4 bases from J, the gap between germline ends came to 17 bases. Here the CDR3 DNA reads TGTGCCAGCAGCCCCGCTAAAGTGGGTGTCTATGGCTACACCTTC. Protein sequence: CASSPAKVGVYGYTF.

This clone occurred once. The chain is built from TRBV29-1 and TRBJ1-2; a weak D match, TRBD1 (6 bases). The CDR3 is 18 amino acids. From germline, CDR1 is SQVTM and CDR2 ANQGSEA. Trimming stripped 4 bases from V and 5 bases from J, with 29 bases between. The CDR3 DNA sequence: TGCAGCGTTGCCGTAGCAGGGGTCCGTGCCGGCCTTGATTATGGCTACACCTTC. Its translation is CSVAVAGVRAGLDYGYTF.

The chain employs TRBV5-1 and TRBJ1-4, with D hard to call. The CDR3 covers 17 residues. V was clipped by 0 bases and J by 4 bases, with 16 bases between them. From germline, CDR1 is SGHRS and CDR2 YFSETQ. The CDR3 spells CASSLGLSDYGNEKLFF. In nucleotides, the CDR3 is TGCGCCAGCAGCTTGGGGCTTTCCGACTACGGTAATGAAAAACTGTTTTTT.

This chain uses TRBV30 with TRBJ2-3; 9 nucleotides match TRBD1. V was pared by 1 base and J by 10 bases, with 6 bases of the junction left unmatched. Germline V gene data show CDR1 as GTSNPN and CDR2 as SVGIG (reference sequence). The CDR3 is 13 residues long. CDR3 region: CAWSATGGSAQYF. In DNA, the CDR3 is TGTGCCTGGAGTGCTACAGGGGGCAGTGCGCAGTATTTT.

The CDR3 protein is CASRGGHYEQYF. CDR3 nucleotide sequence: TGTGCCAGCAGGGGCGGACACTACGAGCAGTACTTC. The V and J genes are TRBV2 and TRBJ2-7; perhaps TRBD1 as D (5 bases). This CDR3 has 12 amino acids. Between the trimmed V and J ends, which lost 6 bases and 3 bases, there was a span of 9 bases. Germline lookup yields CDR1 SNHLY and CDR2 FYNNEI.

The chain carries TRBV10-3 and TRBJ2-2; no clear D gene. V dropped 7 bases and J dropped 5 bases, with 14 bases sitting between them. The CDR3 is 14 amino acids. From germline, CDR1 is ENHRY and CDR2 SYGVKD. The DNA for the CDR3 is TGTGCCATCAAAGGACCAGTAGGGACCGGGGAGCTGTTTTTT. The encoded protein is CAIKGPVGTGELFF.

The J gene is TRBJ2-1, the V gene TRBV11-1, with D possibly TRBD2 on 6 matching bases. CDR1 and CDR2 from the germline V gene are SGHAT and FQDESV (reference sequence). Trimming cost V 4 bases and J 5 bases, with 15 bases left between them. This CDR3 spans 15 amino acids. The CDR3 DNA sequence: TGTGCCAGCAGCTCCAGCCGGGGGAGAAACAATGAGCAGTTCTTC. It codes for CASSSSRGRNNEQFF.

The CDR3 loop reads CASSPLAGESYNEQFF. The CDR3 DNA sequence: TGTGCCAGCAGTCCATTAGCGGGGGAATCCTACAATGAGCAGTTCTTC. The chain carries TRBV7-6 and TRBJ2-1; 9 nucleotides line up with TRBD2. Trimming cost V 6 bases and J 1 base; bases outside gene matches: 7. Germline V gene lookup returns CDR1 SGHVS and CDR2 FNYEAQ. This CDR3 spans 16 amino acids.

The rearrangement uses TRBV7-9 and TRBJ1-4, with a weak D call TRBD1 (5 bases). Trimming stripped 1 base from V and 7 bases from J, with 13 bases between. CDR1 is SEHNR, CDR2 FQNEAQ, per germline (reference sequence). The CDR3 extends over 15 amino acids. DNA of the CDR3: TGTGCCAGCAGCTTAGGGGACTGGGGCTTTGAAAAACTGTTTTTT. Translated, it gives CASSLGDWGFEKLFF. Complete variable domain (other parts from reference TRBV7-9 and TRBJ1-4): DTGVSQNPRHKITKRGQNVTFRCDPISEHNRLYWYRQTLGQGPEFLTYFQNEAQLEKSRLLSDRFSAERPKGSFSTLEIQRTEQGDSAMYLCASSLGDWGFEKLFFGSGTQLSVL.

For the CDR3, the DNA is TGCGCCAGAGGGGGGAATAGCAATCAGCCCCAGCATTTT. It translates to CARGGNSNQPQHF. This sequence joins TRBV5-1 and TRBJ1-5, with D tentatively TRBD1 (6 bases). V lost 8 bases, J lost 0 bases, and 9 bases lay in between. This CDR3 spans 13 amino acids. Germline V gene sequence: CDR1 SGHRS, CDR2 YFSETQ.

This clone was seen only once. V and J are TRBV19 and TRBJ2-3; no definite D call. CDR1 LNHDA and CDR2 SQIVND come from the germline V gene (reference sequence). Trimming pared 3 bases from V and 6 bases from J, leaving 7 bases between. The CDR3 contains 12 residues. CDR3 sequence (DNA): TGTGCCAGTAGTATGGCTGCCGATACGCAGTATTTT. Its translation is CASSMAADTQYF.

CDR3: CASSISGQETQYF. The DNA for the CDR3 is TGTGCCAGTAGTATTTCGGGGCAAGAGACCCAGTACTTC. The V and J genes are TRBV19 and TRBJ2-5, with D possibly TRBD2 on 5 matching bases. CDR1 is LNHDA, CDR2 SQIVND, per germline (reference sequence). With 3 bases removed from V and 2 bases from J, the gap between germline ends came to 7 bases. This CDR3 is 13 amino acids long.

The chain has TRBV2 and TRBJ1-5, with D possibly matching TRBD1 (6 bases). The CDR3 covers 14 residues. Between the trimmed V and J ends, which lost 4 bases and 5 bases, there was a span of 12 bases. Germline V CDR1 and CDR2: SNHLY, FYNNEI. CDR3 DNA: TGTGCCAGCAGTGTACAGGGTTCTGATCAGCCCCAGCATTTT. Translation: CASSVQGSDQPQHF.

In this sample, this clone turned up once. The rearrangement joins TRBV30 to TRBJ2-7, with D hard to call. In germline, CDR1 is GTSNPN, CDR2 SVGIG (reference sequence). The CDR3 spans 16 residues. V lost 3 bases to trimming and J lost 1 base, with 19 bases between them. DNA of the CDR3: TGTGCCTGGAGGGGCTCGACGAGCATGCATTCCTACGAGCAGTACTTC. As protein: CAWRGSTSMHSYEQYF. The full variable domain, with the rest looked up from reference TRBV30 and TRBJ2-7, is SQTIHQWPATLVQPVGSPLSLECTVEGTSNPNLYWYRQAAGRGLQLLFYSVGIGQISSEVPQNLSASRPQDRQFILSSKKLLLSDSGFYLCAWRGSTSMHSYEQYFGPGTRLTVT.

The count of this clone is one. The gene calls are TRBV20-1 and TRBJ1-4; D unclear. CDR3 size: 12 residues. The V gene lost 3 bases and the J gene lost 2 bases, with 4 bases spanning the gap. CDR1 and CDR2 (germline): DFQATT, SNEGSKA (reference sequence). In DNA, the CDR3 is TGCAGTGCTAGTACCACTAATGAAAAACTGTTTTTT. It specifies CSASTTNEKLFF.

The chain combines TRBV6-1 with TRBJ2-7, with D possibly matching TRBD2 (6 bases). Germline loops: CDR1 MNHNS, CDR2 SASEGT. V was clipped by 1 base and J by 1 base, with 14 bases between them. The CDR3 spans 16 residues. For the CDR3, the DNA is TGTGCCAGCAGTGAAGTTGGGAGGTTGGTGTCCTACGAGCAGTACTTC. The encoded protein is CASSEVGRLVSYEQYF.